These T cell receptor beta chains were read from a single sample in a study of blood T cell repertoires in COVID-19. Method: immunoSEQ multiplex PCR; TCRdb's copy keeps in-frame clones and lacks some. The profile shows more than 250,000 clones, more than 75% of them singletons. Specimen: peripheral blood. Every receptor here comes from a woman between 25 and 40 years old who had recovered from COVID-19. Both conserved end residues are part of each CDR3. Each record gives: J gene, clone size, V gene, D gene, CDR3 DNA, CDR3 protein. The D gene is left open where the match is weak. A row's size may be missing; if present it is once, few, many or a size class.

j_gene: TRBJ2-3; abundance: NA; v_gene: TRBV9; d_gene: NA; CDR3nt: TGTGCCAGCAGCTCCCAGGGTCCGCAGTATTTT; CDR3aa: CASSSQGPQYF
j_gene: TRBJ1-3; abundance: NA; v_gene: TRBV19; d_gene: TRBD1; CDR3nt: TGTGCCAGTAGTATCACCGGGACAGCCAATCGGGGAAACACCATATATTTT; CDR3aa: CASSITGTANRGNTIYF
j_gene: TRBJ1-6; abundance: NA; v_gene: TRBV30; d_gene: NA; CDR3nt: TGTGCCTGGCTCCGGGGAAGAAATTCACCCCTCCACTTT; CDR3aa: CAWLRGRNSPLHF
j_gene: TRBJ2-3; abundance: NA; v_gene: TRBV28; d_gene: TRBD2; CDR3nt: TGTGCCAGCAGTTTCCCCCTAGCGGGAAGCACAGATACGCAGTATTTT; CDR3aa: CASSFPLAGSTDTQYF
j_gene: TRBJ2-7; abundance: few; v_gene: TRBV4-1; d_gene: TRBD1; CDR3nt: TGCGCCAGCAGCCAATGGGGGGCAGGGGGCCCTCACGAGCAGTACTTC; CDR3aa: CASSQWGAGGPHEQYF
j_gene: TRBJ2-1; abundance: NA; v_gene: TRBV19; d_gene: NA; CDR3nt: TGTGCCAGTAGTATGGCTAGCGTCTCTCCCTACAATGAGCAGTTCTTC; CDR3aa: CASSMASVSPYNEQFF
j_gene: TRBJ1-1; abundance: NA; v_gene: TRBV2; d_gene: TRBD1; CDR3nt: TGTGCCAGCAGTGAACAGGGGGCCTCCGAAGCTTTCTTT; CDR3aa: CASSEQGASEAFF
j_gene: TRBJ2-1; abundance: NA; v_gene: TRBV7-2; d_gene: TRBD2; CDR3nt: TGTGCCAGCAGCTCTCGACTAGCGGGTACGCATGAGCAGTTCTTC; CDR3aa: CASSSRLAGTHEQFF
j_gene: TRBJ1-1; abundance: few; v_gene: TRBV5-1; d_gene: NA; CDR3nt: TGCGCCAGCAGAGGAGGATTCGTCACCAACACTGAAGCTTTCTTT; CDR3aa: CASRGGFVTNTEAFF
j_gene: TRBJ1-2; abundance: once; v_gene: TRBV6-5; d_gene: NA; CDR3nt: TGTGCCAGCAGGACCCCGGGGAGCAACTATGGCTACACCTTC; CDR3aa: CASRTPGSNYGYTF
j_gene: TRBJ2-6; abundance: NA; v_gene: TRBV29-1; d_gene: NA; CDR3nt: TGCAGCGTTGATCTCGCAGGCTACTCTGGGGCCAACGTCCTGACTTTC; CDR3aa: CSVDLAGYSGANVLTF
j_gene: TRBJ1-4; abundance: NA; v_gene: TRBV7-9; d_gene: NA; CDR3nt: TGTGCCAGCAGCCCGTCGACAGGCCGCAATGAAAAACTGTTTTTT; CDR3aa: CASSPSTGRNEKLFF
j_gene: TRBJ2-1; abundance: NA; v_gene: TRBV24-1; d_gene: NA; CDR3nt: TGTGCCACCAGTGATTGGGGCGGGAAAAACTCCTACAATGAGCAGTTCTTC; CDR3aa: CATSDWGGKNSYNEQFF
j_gene: TRBJ2-5; abundance: NA; v_gene: TRBV5-6; d_gene: NA; CDR3nt: TGTGCCAGCAGCTTTCGACCCGCGGGGACCCAGTACTTC; CDR3aa: CASSFRPAGTQYF
j_gene: TRBJ2-2; abundance: NA; v_gene: TRBV7-6; d_gene: TRBD2; CDR3nt: TGTGCCAGCAGCTCCCCCCCGGGGACTAGAAAAACCGGGGAGCTGTTTTTT; CDR3aa: CASSSPPGTRKTGELFF
j_gene: TRBJ1-3; abundance: NA; v_gene: TRBV19; d_gene: TRBD1; CDR3nt: TGTGCCAGTAGCACCGCTGGACAGGGTGTGGGAAACACCATATATTTT; CDR3aa: CASSTAGQGVGNTIYF